The sample holds a few counts of the clone carrying this TCR beta chain. Its specificity is unknown. The source of the sample is a study of early T cells in non-severe SARS-CoV-2 infection. Study-wide background: With bulk RNA from unsorted whole blood as input, sequencing yielded unpaired chains.

The CDR3 is 13 amino acids. The germline CDR1 and CDR2 sequences are MNHEY and SVGAGI. V was clipped by 8 bases and J by 9 bases, with 18 bases between them. The library protocol tagged individual cDNA molecules with unique molecular identifiers. MiXCR, run by TCRdb on the 5' RACE reads, gives a single entry per CDR3 protein. The sample contains about 52,000 distinct CDR3 sequences, roughly 9.6% of which appear only once. General observations from the study: VDJdb matching skewed toward anti-spike CD8 responses, missing private and CD4 specificities.

This clonotype originated in an adult who was a healthcare worker with PCR-confirmed SARS-CoV-2 infection or an uninfected control (not recorded which). Source material: whole blood. The chain has TRBV6-5 and TRBJ2-3; the D gene is possibly TRBD2 (6 bases). Here the CDR3 reads CASGGRTLRTQYF. CDR3 nucleotide sequence: TGTGCCAGCGGAGGGAGGACGCTGAGGACGCAGTATTTT.